A single sample is the source of the 17 T cell receptor beta chains below, sequenced in a study of metastatic and nonmetastatic thyroid tumors. TCRdb reanalyzed the PCR reads via MiXCR. The sample shows about 28,000 clones, about 16% of them seen only once. Each patient went into thyroid surgery without having received any treatment. Sequences were obtained from blood. All receptors derive from a female donor with papillary thyroid cancer or a benign thyroid nodule (not recorded which). Some clones in this sample may be carry-over from other donors' samples.

The V gene is TRBV27, the J gene TRBJ1-6; weak D call: TRBD1 (6 bases). Trimming shortened V by 6 bases and J by 4 bases, and 13 bases separated the two germline ends. The CDR3 consists of 15 residues. Germline CDR1 MNHEY, CDR2 SMNVEV (reference sequence). The CDR3 reads CASSFIQGYNSPLHF. The CDR3 DNA sequence: TGTGCCAGCAGCTTCATACAGGGATATAATTCACCCCTCCACTTT.

This clone was recorded at least ten times. The chain couples TRBV7-9 to TRBJ1-2; TRBD1 is a possible D gene (6 bases). CDR3 length: 14 amino acids. Trimming cost V 7 bases and J 4 bases, with 16 bases left between them. The germline V gene has CDR1 SEHNR and CDR2 FQNEAQ (reference sequence). The CDR3 region is CASNSQTGLYGYTF. DNA of the CDR3: TGTGCCAGCAACTCCCAGACAGGACTCTATGGCTACACCTTC. The variable domain in full, with the rest retrieved from reference TRBV7-9 and TRBJ1-2, is DTGVSQNPRHKITKRGQNVTFRCDPISEHNRLYWYRQTLGQGPEFLTYFQNEAQLEKSRLLSDRFSAERPKGSFSTLEIQRTEQGDSAMYLCASNSQTGLYGYTFGSGTRLTVV.

The V and J genes are TRBV2 and TRBJ1-5; 8 bases map to TRBD1. CDR1 and CDR2 (germline): SNHLY, FYNNEI. CDR3 size: 18 residues. Unmatched junction bases numbered 14, after V lost 7 bases and J lost 0 bases. The CDR3, as DNA: TGTGCCAGCACCTCAGGGGGCGCGGGGACTTATAGCAATCAGCCCCAGCATTTT. It translates to CASTSGGAGTYSNQPQHF.

In this sample, this clone turned up a few times. CDR3 residues: CASSPRSGGFWTDTQYF. CDR3 sequence (DNA): TGTGCCAGCAGTCCGAGATCAGGGGGCTTTTGGACAGATACGCAGTATTTT. The gene calls are TRBV6-2 or TRBV6-3 and TRBJ2-3; 8 bases align to TRBD1. The trim removed 5 bases at V and 3 bases at J, leaving 13 bases unmatched. Germline loops: CDR1 MNHEY, CDR2 SVGEGT. The CDR3 contains 17 residues.

This clone turned up a few times. The rearrangement links TRBV28 to TRBJ1-3; no clear D. The CDR3 covers 16 residues. Germline-derived CDR1 and CDR2 are MDHEN and SYDVKM. The V end lost 8 bases, the J end lost 0 bases, and 17 bases lay between the germline ends. The CDR3 DNA follows: TGTGCCAGCGCCCCCCGGGTGTTATTCTCTGGAAACACCATATATTTT. Its protein is CASAPRVLFSGNTIYF.

There are a few counts of this clone. V and J are TRBV2 and TRBJ2-5; TRBD2 agrees at 9 bases. The germline V gene encodes CDR1 SNHLY and CDR2 FYNNEI. CDR3 length: 17 residues. The V segment lost 0 bases and the J segment 5 bases; nucleotides outside the gene matches: 10. The DNA for the CDR3 is TGTGCCAGCAGTGAAGCGCTGGGTAGCGGGAGTGGCGAGACCCAGTACTTC. This sequence encodes CASSEALGSGSGETQYF.

This clone was detected many times. The rearrangement uses TRBV11-3 and TRBJ2-1, with D tentatively TRBD2 (6 bases). V lost 2 bases and J lost 0, with 14 bases in between. CDR1 SGHNT and CDR2 YENEEA come from the germline V gene. CDR3 length: 17 amino acids. CDR3 loop: CASSLTSFGGSYNEQFF. DNA of the CDR3: TGTGCCAGCAGCTTAACCTCGTTCGGGGGCTCCTACAATGAGCAGTTCTTC.

The J gene is TRBJ1-1, the V gene TRBV6-5, with D uncertain. CDR3 length: 11 amino acids. Trimming took 0 bases from V and 14 from J, leaving 10 bases between them. Germline CDR1 reads MNHEY; CDR2 reads SVGAGI. The CDR3 coding sequence is TGTGCCAGCAGTTACTCGAAGGTAGCCTTCTTT. This codes for CASSYSKVAFF.

This clone was detected ten times or more. This chain uses TRBV20-1 with TRBJ2-1; D is unresolved. The germline CDR1 and CDR2 sequences are DFQATT and SNEGSKA (reference sequence). The CDR3 consists of 12 residues. This CDR3 reads CRPTGIMNEQFF. As DNA, the CDR3 is TGCAGACCGACTGGGATCATGAATGAGCAGTTCTTC.

This clone was seen at least ten times. The J gene is TRBJ2-4, the V gene TRBV20-1, with 7 bases matching TRBD1. V was clipped by 6 bases and J by 6 bases; unmatched bases: 5. The CDR3 spans 12 residues. Per the germline V gene, CDR1 is DFQATT and CDR2 is SNEGSKA (reference sequence). The CDR3 region has the DNA TGCAGTGCCCCCCGACAGGGAAACATTCAGTACTTC. Translation gives CSAPRQGNIQYF.

The genes are TRBV9 and TRBJ1-2; D is uncertain. The germline V gene encodes CDR1 SGDLS and CDR2 YYNGEE. CDR3 length: 16 residues. The germline V and J ends were trimmed by 0 bases and 2 bases, with 14 bases remaining between them. The CDR3 region has the DNA TGTGCCAGCAGCGTAGGCCCCACCGGAGAGAACTATGGCTACACCTTC. Translated, it gives CASSVGPTGENYGYTF.

Many counts were recorded for this clone. The chain combines TRBV30 with TRBJ1-6, with 9 bases fitting TRBD1. The CDR3 has 15 amino acids. Trimming at V came to 4 bases and at J to 10 bases, leaving 11 bases not matched to a gene. The germline gives CDR1 GTSNPN, CDR2 SVGIG (reference sequence). The CDR3 sequence: CAWKTGTGKVSPLHF. In DNA form, the CDR3 reads TGTGCCTGGAAAACCGGGACAGGGAAGGTGTCACCCCTCCACTTT.

This clone was found many times. The J gene is TRBJ1-2, the V gene TRBV4-1; the D gene is possibly TRBD1 (6 bases). Trimming removed 10 bases from V and 1 base from J, with 22 bases in between. The CDR3 spans 16 residues. Germline lookup yields CDR1 MGHRA and CDR2 YSYEKL. In DNA, the CDR3 is TGCGCCACCAGACCTCTTACAGGGAGGGATAACTATGGCTACACCTTC. It is translated as CATRPLTGRDNYGYTF.

Only a few counts were recorded for this clone. V usage is TRBV6-2 or TRBV6-3 and J usage is TRBJ1-5; TRBD1 agrees at 8 bases. The CDR3 length is 13 residues. Germline CDR1 MNHEY, CDR2 SVGEGT. V was clipped by 6 bases and J by 7 bases; unmatched bases: 5. CDR3 region: CASSDRGRQPQHF. The CDR3 nucleotides are TGTGCCAGCAGCGACAGGGGACGGCAGCCCCAGCATTTT.

In the case of this clone: Germline and junction disagree at one end, which may indicate a read error. The rearrangement joins TRBV2 to TRBJ2-7; the D is unclear. The CDR3 loop spans 13 amino acids. In germline, CDR1 is SNHLY, CDR2 FYNNEI. The CDR3: CASSEQRYYAQYF. Here the CDR3 DNA reads TGTGCCAGCAGCGAACAGCGATACTACGCGCAGTACTTC.

This clone was seen a handful of times. J is TRBJ1-1 and V is TRBV6-9, with a tentative D call TRBD1 (6 bases). CDR3 length: 17 residues. Looked up from germline, CDR1 is MNHGY and CDR2 is SVAAGI. The V and J ends lost 3 bases and 0 bases respectively, with 17 bases between them. CDR3 sequence: CASSYSQGGTVNTEAFF. The CDR3 DNA is TGTGCCAGCAGTTACTCGCAAGGGGGAACGGTGAACACTGAAGCTTTCTTT.

Worth noting for this clone: A much larger clone differs by one base, so this may be a read error. The chain couples TRBV6-1 to TRBJ2-2; 9 bases match TRBD1. The CDR3 length is 16 residues. Germline values: CDR1 MNHNS, CDR2 SASEGT. The CDR3 DNA follows: TGTGCCAGCAACCCTCGGACAGGGGTGAACACCGAGGAGCTGTTTTTT. Amino acids: CASNPRTGVNTEELFF.